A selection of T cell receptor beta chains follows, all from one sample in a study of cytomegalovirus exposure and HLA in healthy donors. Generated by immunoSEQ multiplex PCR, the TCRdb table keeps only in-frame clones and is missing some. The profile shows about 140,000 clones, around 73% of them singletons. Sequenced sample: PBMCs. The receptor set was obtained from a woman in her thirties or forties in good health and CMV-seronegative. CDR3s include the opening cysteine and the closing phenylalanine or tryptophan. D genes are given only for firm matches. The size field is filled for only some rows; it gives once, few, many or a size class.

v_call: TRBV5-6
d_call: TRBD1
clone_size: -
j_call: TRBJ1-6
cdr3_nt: TGTGCCAGCAGCTTGGGGACAGGGAATGCTCTGCCCCTCCACTTT
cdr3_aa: CASSLGTGNALPLHF

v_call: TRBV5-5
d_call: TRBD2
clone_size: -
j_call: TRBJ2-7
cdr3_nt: TGTGCCAGCAGCTTGTATGGGGGGGACCCCTACGAGCAGTACTTC
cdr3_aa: CASSLYGGDPYEQYF

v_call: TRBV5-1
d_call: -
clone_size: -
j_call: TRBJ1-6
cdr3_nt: TGCGCCAGCAGGACAGACATCGAGAGGAATTCACCCCTCCACTTT
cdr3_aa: CASRTDIERNSPLHF

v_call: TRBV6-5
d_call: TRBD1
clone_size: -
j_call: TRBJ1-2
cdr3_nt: TGTGCCAGCAGTTACTACGACCAGGGGGCCGGCTATGGCTACACCTTC
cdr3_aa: CASSYYDQGAGYGYTF

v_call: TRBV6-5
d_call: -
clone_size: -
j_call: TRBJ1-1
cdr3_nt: TGTGCCAGCAGTTACTCCGCGGGGGCGGCTTTCTTT
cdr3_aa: CASSYSAGAAFF

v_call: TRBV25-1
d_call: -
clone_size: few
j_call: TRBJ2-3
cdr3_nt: TGTGCCAGCAGTTACACAGATACGCAGTATTTT
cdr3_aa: CASSYTDTQYF

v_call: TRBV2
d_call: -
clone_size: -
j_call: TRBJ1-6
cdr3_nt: TGTGCCAGCAGGGACCAGGGCCGTGTCGGACCCCTCCACTTT
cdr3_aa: CASRDQGRVGPLHF

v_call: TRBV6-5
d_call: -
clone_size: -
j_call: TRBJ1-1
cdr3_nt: TGTGCCAGCAGTTACTCGCGCAAGAACACTGAAGCTTTCTTT
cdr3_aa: CASSYSRKNTEAFF

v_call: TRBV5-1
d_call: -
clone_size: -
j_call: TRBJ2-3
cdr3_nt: TGCGCCAGCAGCTTGGCGGCCAGGACAGATACGCAGTATTTT
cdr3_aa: CASSLAARTDTQYF

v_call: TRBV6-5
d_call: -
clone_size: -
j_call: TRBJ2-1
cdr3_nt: TGTGCCAGCAGTTACAGTAGCGCGGCGGATTACAATGAGCAGTTCTTC
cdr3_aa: CASSYSSAADYNEQFF

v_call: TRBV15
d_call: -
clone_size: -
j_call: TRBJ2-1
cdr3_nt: TGTGCCACCAGCAGGGACATCTCCTACAATGAGCAGTTCTTC
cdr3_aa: CATSRDISYNEQFF

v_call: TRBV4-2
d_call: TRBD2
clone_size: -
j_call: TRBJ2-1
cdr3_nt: TGTGCCAGCAGCCAAGATCTCCCCGGGACTAGCGGGGGGGCATACAATGAGCAGTTCTTC
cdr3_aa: CASSQDLPGTSGGAYNEQFF

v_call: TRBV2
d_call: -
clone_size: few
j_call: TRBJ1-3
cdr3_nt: TGTGCCAGCAGTGGAGGGTACACCATATATTTT
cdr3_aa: CASSGGYTIYF

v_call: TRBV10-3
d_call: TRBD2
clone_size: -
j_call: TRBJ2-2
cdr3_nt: TGTGCCGCCCGAGGCGGGAGCGACACCGGGGAGCTGTTTTTT
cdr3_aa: CAARGGSDTGELFF

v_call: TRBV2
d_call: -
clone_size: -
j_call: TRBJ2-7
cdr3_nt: TGTGCCAGCAGTGAATCAGGGGGGATCTCCTACGAGCAGTACTTC
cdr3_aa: CASSESGGISYEQYF

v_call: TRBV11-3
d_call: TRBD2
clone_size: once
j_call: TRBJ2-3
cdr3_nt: TGTGCCAGCAGCAAAGGACTAGCGGGGGGGAATACGCAGTATTTT
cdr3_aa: CASSKGLAGGNTQYF

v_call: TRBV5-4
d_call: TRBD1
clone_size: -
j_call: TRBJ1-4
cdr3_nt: TGTGCCAGCAGCAAAACGACAGGGACTTTCGAAAAACTGTTTTTT
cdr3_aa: CASSKTTGTFEKLFF

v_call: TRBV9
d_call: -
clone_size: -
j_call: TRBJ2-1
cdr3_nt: TGTGCCAGCAGCGGCAGTTTGGTGCGCGGGTCGTGGAATGAGCAGTTCTTC
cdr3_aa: CASSGSLVRGSWNEQFF

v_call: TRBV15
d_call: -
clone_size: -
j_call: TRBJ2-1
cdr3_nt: TGTGCCACCAGCAGTAGCCCCGCCCCAGTCAATGAGCAGTTCTTC
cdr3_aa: CATSSSPAPVNEQFF

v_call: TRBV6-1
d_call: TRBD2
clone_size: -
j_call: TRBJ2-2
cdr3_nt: TGTGCCAGCAGTGAAGCGACTAGCGGGGGAATTATTACCGGGGAGCTGTTTTTT
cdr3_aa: CASSEATSGGIITGELFF

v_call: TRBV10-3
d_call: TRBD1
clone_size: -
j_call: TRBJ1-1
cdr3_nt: TGTGCCATCAGGGGGGACAGTCTGGCTGAAGCTTTCTTT
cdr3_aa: CAIRGDSLAEAFF

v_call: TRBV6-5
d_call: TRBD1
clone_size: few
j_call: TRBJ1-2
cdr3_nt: TGTGCCAGCAGTTGGGGGACAGGGGAGGATGGCTACACCTTC
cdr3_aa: CASSWGTGEDGYTF

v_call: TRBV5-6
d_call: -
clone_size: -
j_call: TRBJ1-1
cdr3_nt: TGTGCCAGCAGTTTTAGAGACACTGAAGCTTTCTTT
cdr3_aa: CASSFRDTEAFF

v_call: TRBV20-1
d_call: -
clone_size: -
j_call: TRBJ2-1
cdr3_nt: TGCAGTGCCCGGAGGCGTGAGCAGTTCTTC
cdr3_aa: CSARRREQFF

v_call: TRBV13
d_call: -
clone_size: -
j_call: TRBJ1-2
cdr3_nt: TGTGCCAGCAGCTTATGGGGGGGCGACGGCTACACCTTC
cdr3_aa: CASSLWGGDGYTF